These 20 T cell receptor beta chains share one sample of origin, sequenced in a study of T cell changes during pregnancy in multiple sclerosis. Assay: immunoSEQ multiplex PCR; the TCRdb copy retains only in-frame clones and omits some. The table records about 20,000 clones, around 86% of them present only once. Sequencing was performed on CD8+ T cells from peripheral blood mononuclear cells, taken in the third trimester of pregnancy. The source is a female donor in good health, enrolled as a control in a pregnancy study.

V and J are TRBV9 and TRBJ2-5, with 7 nucleotides matching TRBD2. V was clipped by 0 bases and J by 7 bases; unmatched bases: 0. Germline values: CDR1 SGDLS, CDR2 YYNGEE. The CDR3 has 12 amino acids. CDR3 nucleotide sequence: TGTGCCAGCAGCGTAGGGGGGGGGACCCAGTACTTC. As protein: CASSVGGGTQYF.

The chain is built from TRBV4-2 and TRBJ1-3; D unresolved. Germline CDR1 reads LGHNA; CDR2 reads YNFKEQ. The CDR3 spans 17 residues. V lost 1 base, J lost 0 bases, and 13 bases lay in between. For the CDR3, the DNA is TGTGCCAGCAGCCAAGGGGAGGGCAGCTACTCTGGAAACACCATATATTTT. Amino acid sequence: CASSQGEGSYSGNTIYF.

The CDR3 nucleotides are TGTGCCAGCAGTTTCGCGACAGGGGAAAGTTCACCCCTCCACTTT. Encoded protein: CASSFATGESSPLHF. The chain joins TRBV27 to TRBJ1-6; TRBD1 agrees at 8 bases. Germline values: CDR1 MNHEY, CDR2 SMNVEV (reference sequence). This CDR3 has 15 amino acids. The junction had 7 bases not matched to a gene; V was cut back by 3 bases and J by 9 bases.

The chain carries TRBV19 and TRBJ1-1; possibly TRBD1 for D (5 bases). Germline lookup yields CDR1 LNHDA and CDR2 SQIVND (reference sequence). The CDR3 loop spans 13 amino acids. Trimming stripped 3 bases from V and 6 bases from J, with 11 bases between. The CDR3 DNA follows: TGTGCCAGTAGTATTTCAGGGTTTGCTGAAGCTTTCTTT. It codes for CASSISGFAEAFF.

The chain recombines TRBV14 with TRBJ2-7; 10 bases align to TRBD1. V trimming: 4 bases; J trimming: 0 bases; junction bases outside the gene matches: 3. This CDR3 region has 15 residues. The V gene's germline CDR1 is SGHDN and CDR2 FVKESK. This chain's CDR3 is CASSPGTGASYEQYF. The CDR3, as DNA: TGTGCCAGCAGCCCCGGGACAGGGGCCTCCTACGAGCAGTACTTC. Full variable domain (outside the CDR3, taken from reference TRBV14 and TRBJ2-7): EAGVTQFPSHSVIEKGQTVTLRCDPISGHDNLYWYRRVMGKEIKFLLHFVKESKQDESGMPNNRFLAERTGGTYSTLKVQPAELEDSGVYFCASSPGTGASYEQYFGPGTRLTVT.

This clone came up once. This chain links TRBV11-3 with TRBJ2-1; D might be TRBD1 (5 bases). V lost 9 bases and J 2 bases, leaving 11 bases between the germline ends. There are 13 residues in the CDR3. In germline, CDR1 is SGHNT, CDR2 YENEEA. The CDR3 DNA reads TGTGCCAGTCAAGACAGTCCCTACAATGAGCAGTTCTTC. This sequence encodes CASQDSPYNEQFF.

V usage is TRBV14 and J usage is TRBJ1-2; D not resolved. The CDR3 length is 15 residues. V gave up 0 bases and J gave up 8 bases, with 16 bases separating them. The germline gives CDR1 SGHDN, CDR2 FVKESK. CDR3 DNA sequence: TGTGCCAGCAGCCAAGACCCAGTAGGAACGGGGGGCTACACCTTC. Encoded protein: CASSQDPVGTGGYTF. The full variable domain, rest sourced from reference TRBV14 and TRBJ1-2, is EAGVTQFPSHSVIEKGQTVTLRCDPISGHDNLYWYRRVMGKEIKFLLHFVKESKQDESGMPNNRFLAERTGGTYSTLKVQPAELEDSGVYFCASSQDPVGTGGYTFGSGTRLTVV.

The J gene is TRBJ2-3, the V gene TRBV7-3; tentative D call: TRBD2 (6 bases). The CDR3 is 14 residues long. V was clipped by 6 bases and J by 2 bases, with 12 bases between them. CDR1 SGHTA and CDR2 FQGTGA come from the germline V gene. The CDR3 DNA follows: TGTGCCAGCAGAAGGGACTCAATCACAGATACGCAGTATTTT. This gives the protein CASRRDSITDTQYF. Looking up the rest from reference TRBV7-3 and TRBJ2-3 gives the full variable domain: GAGVSQTPSNKVTEKGKYVELRCDPISGHTALYWYRQSLGQGPEFLIYFQGTGAADDSGLPNDRFFAVRPEGSVSTLKIQRTERGDSAVYLCASRRDSITDTQYFGPGTRLTVL.

The chain combines TRBV29-1 with TRBJ2-5; D is possibly TRBD2 (5 bases). Germline V CDR1 and CDR2: SQVTM, ANQGSEA. The CDR3 totals 10 residues. V gave up 7 bases and J gave up 7 bases, with 10 bases separating them. DNA for the CDR3: TGCAGCGCTCTGGAGGTGACCCAGTACTTC. This codes for CSALEVTQYF.

The V and J genes are TRBV23-1 and TRBJ1-6; TRBD1 aligns across 7 bases. TRBV23-1 is an ORF, and what it does is uncertain. The CDR3 has 14 amino acids. J lost 7 bases, V lost 0 bases, and 0 bases had no gene match. Here the CDR3 DNA reads TGCGCCAGCAGTCAATCGGGACAGAATTCACCCCTCCACTTT. This sequence encodes CASSQSGQNSPLHF.

The gene calls are TRBV7-2 and TRBJ2-2; maybe TRBD2 (5 bases). V lost 5 bases and J lost 6, with 13 bases in between. The CDR3 totals 14 residues. Germline V lookup: CDR1 SGHTA, CDR2 FQGNSA. The CDR3, as DNA: TGTGCCAGCAGCCTACGATCGGGGTCCGGGGAGCTGTTTTTT. It yields the protein CASSLRSGSGELFF.

This sequence joins TRBV28 and TRBJ1-5; 10 bases align to TRBD1. Germline V gene sequence: CDR1 MDHEN, CDR2 SYDVKM. This CDR3 contains 15 residues. J was trimmed by 6 bases and V by 6 bases; bases with no gene match: 8. As DNA, the CDR3 is TGTGCCAGCAGGGCCGGGACAGGGGAGAGTCAGCCCCAGCATTTT. It translates to CASRAGTGESQPQHF.

The rearrangement joins TRBV9 to TRBJ2-5, with 11 bases matching TRBD2. Germline values: CDR1 SGDLS, CDR2 YYNGEE. V lost 0 bases to trimming and J lost 0 bases; unmatched junction nucleotides: 10. CDR3 length: 19 residues. CDR3 protein: CASSVEPLAGGSYQETQYF. The CDR3 nucleotides are TGTGCCAGCAGCGTAGAGCCCCTAGCGGGGGGTTCCTACCAAGAGACCCAGTACTTC. The full variable domain, with the rest looked up from reference TRBV9 and TRBJ2-5, is DSGVTQTPKHLITATGQRVTLRCSPRSGDLSVYWYQQSLDQGLQFLIQYYNGEERAKGNILERFSAQQFPDLHSELNLSSLELGDSALYFCASSVEPLAGGSYQETQYFGPGTRLLVL.

V usage is TRBV5-6 and J usage is TRBJ1-5; unclear D gene. V gave up 4 bases and J gave up 5 bases, with 13 bases separating them. There are 14 residues in the CDR3. In germline, CDR1 is SGHDT, CDR2 YYEEEE. This CDR3 reads CASSMGSDYQPQHF. CDR3 sequence (DNA): TGTGCCAGCAGCATGGGGTCTGACTATCAGCCCCAGCATTTT.

V is TRBV30 and J is TRBJ2-7, with 11 bases identical to TRBD2. V shed 0 bases, J shed 9 bases, and the junction held 13 bases outside the gene matches. There are 16 residues in the CDR3. The germline CDR1 and CDR2 sequences are GTSNPN and SVGIG (reference sequence). This CDR3 reads CAWSVPLIAGGVGQYF. The CDR3 DNA follows: TGTGCCTGGAGTGTACCCCTAATAGCGGGAGGGGTCGGGCAGTACTTC.

A few counts support this clone. This chain uses TRBV6-1 with TRBJ2-6; D might be TRBD2 (5 bases). CDR3 size: 14 residues. Germline CDR1 and CDR2: MNHNS and SASEGT. V was shortened by 5 bases and J by 0 bases, with 5 bases between the two germline ends. The CDR3 sequence is CASSRDSGANVLTF. The CDR3 bases are TGTGCCAGCAGTCGGGACTCTGGGGCCAACGTCCTGACTTTC.

The chain recombines TRBV2 with TRBJ1-1, with D possibly matching TRBD1 (6 bases). With 6 bases removed from V and 0 bases from J, the gap between germline ends came to 11 bases. Germline V gene data show CDR1 as SNHLY and CDR2 as FYNNEI. CDR3 size: 14 residues. CDR3 in amino acids: CASRQGKLNTEAFF. CDR3 bases: TGTGCCAGCAGACAGGGTAAGCTGAACACTGAAGCTTTCTTT.

In DNA form, the CDR3 reads TGTGCCAGCAGTGAGGGGGACAGGGTGAGGGGTGAGCAGTTCTTC. Protein product: CASSEGDRVRGEQFF. The chain couples TRBV28 to TRBJ2-1, with TRBD1 identical over 9 bases. The CDR3 extends over 15 amino acids. Trimming took 5 bases from V and 9 from J; bases not matched to a gene: 11. CDR1 and CDR2 from the germline V gene are MDHEN and SYDVKM.

The chain couples TRBV5-5 to TRBJ2-5, with 12 bases matching TRBD2. With V trimmed by 3 bases and J by 3 bases, 9 bases remained unmatched. Germline-derived CDR1 and CDR2 are SGHKS and YYEKEE (reference sequence). This CDR3 region has 17 residues. This CDR3 reads CASSSPPSGRAEETQYF. CDR3 DNA sequence: TGTGCCAGCAGCTCCCCCCCTAGCGGGAGGGCCGAAGAGACCCAGTACTTC.

This clone was picked up one time. The V gene is TRBV11-2, the J gene TRBJ1-5, with D maybe TRBD1 (6 bases). The CDR3 has 15 amino acids. CDR1 and CDR2 from the germline V gene are SGHAT and FQNNGV. Trimming removed 5 bases from V and 1 base from J, with 12 bases in between. CDR3 sequence: CASSLGTPSNQPQHF. The CDR3 nucleotides are TGTGCCAGCAGCCTTGGGACACCGAGCAATCAGCCCCAGCATTTT. Full variable domain (missing parts from reference TRBV11-2 and TRBJ1-5): EAGVAQSPRYKIIEKRQSVAFWCNPISGHATLYWYQQILGQGPKLLIQFQNNGVVDDSQLPKDRFSAERLKGVDSTLKIQPAKLEDSAVYLCASSLGTPSNQPQHFGDGTRLSIL.